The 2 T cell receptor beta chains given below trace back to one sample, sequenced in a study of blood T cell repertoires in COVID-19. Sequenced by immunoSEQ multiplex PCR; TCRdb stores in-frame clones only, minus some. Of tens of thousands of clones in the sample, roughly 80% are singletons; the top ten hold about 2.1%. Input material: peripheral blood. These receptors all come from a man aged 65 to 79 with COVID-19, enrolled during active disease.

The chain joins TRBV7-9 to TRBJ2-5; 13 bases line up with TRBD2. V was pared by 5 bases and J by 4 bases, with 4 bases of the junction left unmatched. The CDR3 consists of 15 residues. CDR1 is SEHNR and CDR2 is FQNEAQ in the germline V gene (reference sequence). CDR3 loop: CASSVRLAGGETQYF. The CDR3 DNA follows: TGTGCCAGCAGCGTCAGACTAGCGGGGGGAGAGACCCAGTACTTC.

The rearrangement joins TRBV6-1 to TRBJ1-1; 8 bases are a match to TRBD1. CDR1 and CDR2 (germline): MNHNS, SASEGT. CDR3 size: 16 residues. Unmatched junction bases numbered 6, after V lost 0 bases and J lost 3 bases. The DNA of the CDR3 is TGTGCCAGCAGTGAAGCTAACCCAGGGGGCTACACTGAAGCTTTCTTT. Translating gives CASSEANPGGYTEAFF.